A single sample is the source of the 5 T cell receptor beta chains below, sequenced in a study of T cell responses to AZD1222 COVID-19 vaccine. Profiling relied on immunoSEQ multiplex PCR, and the TCRdb table lists in-frame clones only, not all of them. This sample yields tens of thousands of clones, of which about nine tenths are seen a single time; 7.5% to 9.5% belongs to the top ten. The sequenced sample was peripheral blood, obtained on day 0 of AZD1222 vaccination. These receptors all come from an adult in good health.

J is TRBJ1-5 and V is TRBV27; 9 nucleotides match TRBD1. The CDR3 has 15 residues. CDR1 and CDR2 from the germline V gene are MNHEY and SMNVEV (reference sequence). Trimming removed 6 bases from V and 4 bases from J; junction bases left unmatched: 7. CDR3 in amino acids: CASRPTGGRNQPQHF. The CDR3 DNA sequence: TGTGCCAGCAGGCCAACAGGGGGCCGGAATCAGCCCCAGCATTTT.

The V gene is TRBV3-1 (or the pseudogene TRBV3-2), the J gene TRBJ2-7, with 10 nucleotides matching TRBD2. In germline, CDR1 is LGHDT, CDR2 YNNKEL (reference sequence). After removal of 9 bases from V and 8 bases from J, the junction contained 13 bases not matched to a gene. The CDR3 loop spans 14 amino acids. The CDR3 protein is CARGRLAGLPQQYF. For the CDR3, the DNA is TGTGCCAGAGGCCGACTAGCGGGCCTACCCCAGCAGTACTTC.

This rearrangement joins TRBV15 to TRBJ2-1, with 9 bases matching TRBD1. Trimming at V came to 0 bases and at J to 1 base, leaving 4 bases not matched to a gene. Germline loops: CDR1 LNHNV, CDR2 YYDKDF (reference sequence). The CDR3 has 17 residues. In DNA, the CDR3 is TGTGCCACCAGCAGAGATCAGACAGGGGGGTCCTACAATGAGCAGTTCTTC. Protein sequence: CATSRDQTGGSYNEQFF.

For this clone: Within the sample, other DNA sequences also encode this same CDR3. This chain joins TRBV18 and TRBJ2-1; TRBD2 might be the D (5 bases). Germline CDR1 reads KGHSH; CDR2 reads LQKENI. The CDR3 is made up of 15 amino acids. Trimming took 1 base from V and 0 from J, leaving 7 bases between them. For the CDR3, the DNA is TGTGCCAGCTCACCACGAGCGGACTCCTACAATGAGCAGTTCTTC. Residues: CASSPRADSYNEQFF.

The J gene is TRBJ2-1, the V gene TRBV3-1 (or the pseudogene TRBV3-2); possible D gene TRBD2, 5 bases. Germline values: CDR1 LGHDT, CDR2 YNNKEL (reference sequence). The CDR3 spans 15 residues. Deletions cut 1 base from V and 10 bases from J, with 17 bases between. The CDR3 nucleotides read TGTGCCAGCAGCCAAGGAAGCGGACCACGAGGGGAGCAGTTCTTC. Residues: CASSQGSGPRGEQFF.